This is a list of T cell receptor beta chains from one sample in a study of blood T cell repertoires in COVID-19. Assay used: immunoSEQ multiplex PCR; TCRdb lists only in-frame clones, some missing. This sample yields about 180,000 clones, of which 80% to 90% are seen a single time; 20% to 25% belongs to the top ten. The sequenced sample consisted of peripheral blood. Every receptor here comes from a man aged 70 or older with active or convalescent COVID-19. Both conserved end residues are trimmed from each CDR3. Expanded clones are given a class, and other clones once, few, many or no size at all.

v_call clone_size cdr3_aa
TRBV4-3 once ASARGIKEKLF
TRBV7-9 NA ASSWPEGSGNTIY
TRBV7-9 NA ASSRTGGAYNEQF
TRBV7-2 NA ASSLGTGRTNEKLF
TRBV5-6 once ASSLAEGYQPQH
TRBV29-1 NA SVVGLTANYGYT
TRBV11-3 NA ASSLDRDRAGTGELF
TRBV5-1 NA ASSEDTEGEQY
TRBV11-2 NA ASSSTQGWHEQF
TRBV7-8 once ASSLPSGRDIKETQY
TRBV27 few ASSPRTGLTSSYNEQF
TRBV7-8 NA ASSKPTGAGGSPLH
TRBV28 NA ASSPSGTGKEKLF
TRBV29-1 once SVGHRGNNEKLF
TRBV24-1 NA ATSEGTGYGYT
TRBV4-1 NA ASSPARDTEAF
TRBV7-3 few ASSPTQDSPLH
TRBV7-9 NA ASSLTHREALH
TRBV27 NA ASSLYRSRSSYNEQF
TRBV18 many ASSPGSGPAVAF
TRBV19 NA ASSNRRVKNIQY
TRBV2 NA ASFQDRAPSYEQY
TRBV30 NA AWSVRWEPNYGYT
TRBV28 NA ASSPADRGYQPQH
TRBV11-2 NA ASSFDGQGWETQY
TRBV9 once ASSVGAGGIGHEQY
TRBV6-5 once ASSRTGFSGNTIY
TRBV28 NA ASSPLGGSRDTGELF
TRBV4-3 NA ASSRSGTGGLGSAGYT
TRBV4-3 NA ASSQGGDYTDTQY
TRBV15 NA ATSRAPRPRVQETQY
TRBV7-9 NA AVRVLNTEAF
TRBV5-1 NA ASSPEVQFPSVTIY
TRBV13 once ASSPRRARGTGELF
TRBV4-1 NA ASSQGTGNNQPQH
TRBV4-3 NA ASSQDRGQEYQETQY
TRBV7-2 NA ASSSGQGNQPQH
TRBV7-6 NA ASSLRVGQPQH
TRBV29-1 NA SVEDPPGTGGIYGYT